This T cell receptor (beta chain) was documented in a study of blood T cell repertoires in COVID-19. The wider study: Sample material is recorded as cDNA or gDNA derived from T cells, B-cell-depleted T cells, or PBMCs.

Germline assignment: CDR1 MNHEY and CDR2 SMNVEV (reference sequence). The CDR3 extends over 17 amino acids. J was trimmed by 0 bases and V by 4 bases; bases with no gene match: 8. Data came from immunoSEQ multiplex PCR; TCRdb stores just in-frame clones and leaves some out. Of 210,000 or so clones listed, roughly 90% were seen once; the top ten hold 1.9%. The sample consisted of peripheral blood. This receptor was taken from a man between 40 and 49 years old with active or convalescent COVID-19. The chain links TRBV27 to TRBJ2-7; 11 nucleotides match TRBD2. CDR3 amino acids: CASSSRPGLAVSYEQYF. The CDR3 region has the DNA TGTGCCAGCAGTTCCCGACCGGGACTAGCGGTCTCCTACGAGCAGTACTTC.